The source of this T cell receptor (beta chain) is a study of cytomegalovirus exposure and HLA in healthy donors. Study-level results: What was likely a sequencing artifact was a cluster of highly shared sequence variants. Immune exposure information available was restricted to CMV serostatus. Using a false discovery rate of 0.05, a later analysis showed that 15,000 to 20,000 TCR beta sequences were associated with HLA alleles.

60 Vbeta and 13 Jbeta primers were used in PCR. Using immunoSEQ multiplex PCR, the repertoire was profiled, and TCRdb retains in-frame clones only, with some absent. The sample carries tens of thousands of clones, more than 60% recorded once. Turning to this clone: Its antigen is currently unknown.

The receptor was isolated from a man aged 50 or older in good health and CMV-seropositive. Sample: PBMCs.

CDR3 sequence: CASSVDGQGPLGGYTF. As DNA, the CDR3 is TGTGCCAGCAGCGTCGACGGACAGGGGCCCCTAGGTGGCTACACCTTC. The chain uses TRBV11-2 and TRBJ1-2, with 9 bases fitting TRBD1. Germline CDR1 reads SGHAT; CDR2 reads FQNNGV. This CDR3 comprises 16 residues. V was clipped by 5 bases and J by 7 bases; unmatched bases: 14.